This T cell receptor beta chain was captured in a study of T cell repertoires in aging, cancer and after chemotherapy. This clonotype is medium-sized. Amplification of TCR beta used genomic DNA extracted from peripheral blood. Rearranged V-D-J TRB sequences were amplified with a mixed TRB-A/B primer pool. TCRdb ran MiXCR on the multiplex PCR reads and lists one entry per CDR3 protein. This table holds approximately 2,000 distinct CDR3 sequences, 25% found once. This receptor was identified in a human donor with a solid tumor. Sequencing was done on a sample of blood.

This chain's CDR3 is CASSSRLAGGSYEQYF. The CDR3, as DNA: TGTGCCAGCAGTTCCAGACTAGCGGGAGGCTCCTACGAGCAGTACTTC. V gene TRBV27 combines with J gene TRBJ2-7, with 13 nucleotides matching TRBD2. The CDR3 has 16 amino acids. V gave up 4 bases and J gave up 0 bases; unmatched junction bases: 3. Germline loops: CDR1 MNHEY, CDR2 SMNVEV (reference sequence).